These T cell receptor beta chains were read from a single sample in a study of blood T cell repertoires in COVID-19. TCRdb keeps only in-frame clones here, not all; method: immunoSEQ multiplex PCR. The table lists about 130,000 clones, around 85% of them singletons. The sample taken for sequencing was peripheral blood. The receptors stem from a woman aged 50 to 60 who had recovered from COVID-19. CDR3s include the opening cysteine and the closing phenylalanine or tryptophan. Each record gives: CDR3 DNA, CDR3 protein, CDR3 length, clone size, V gene, D gene, J gene. D genes are given only for firm matches. Clone sizes are given selectively: once, few, many, or a class where the clone is expanded.

TGCGCCAGCCACACAGGGGACACTGAAGCTTTCTTT	CASHTGDTEAFF	12	NA	TRBV5-1	TRBD1	TRBJ1-1
TGTGCCATCAGTACAAATCAGGGTAACACTGAAGCTTTCTTT	CAISTNQGNTEAFF	14	NA	TRBV10-3	NA	TRBJ1-1
TGTGCCAGCAGCTTCTCAGGGGCTTATGGCTACACCTTC	CASSFSGAYGYTF	13	NA	TRBV5-4	NA	TRBJ1-2
TGTGCCAGCAGCTTAGGGGGACAGGCCTATGGCTACACCTTC	CASSLGGQAYGYTF	14	NA	TRBV13	TRBD1	TRBJ1-2
TGTGCCAGCAAGAGACCCGGGACAGGGAATTTCAATGAGCAGTTCTTC	CASKRPGTGNFNEQFF	16	NA	TRBV27	TRBD1	TRBJ2-1
TGTGCCAGCAGATCTAGCGGGGAATACGAGCAGTACTTC	CASRSSGEYEQYF	13	NA	TRBV13	TRBD2	TRBJ2-7
TGTGCCAGCAGTGAACTGACAGGCTCTGGAAACACCATATATTTT	CASSELTGSGNTIYF	15	NA	TRBV6-1	NA	TRBJ1-3
TGTGCCAGCAGCTACCACACATTGGCCTACAATGAGCAGTTCTTC	CASSYHTLAYNEQFF	15	NA	TRBV3-1/TRBV3-2	NA	TRBJ2-1
TGTGCCAGCAGCTCCGGACTAGCGGGGGCCTCTGATGGGGATGAGCAGTTCTTC	CASSSGLAGASDGDEQFF	18	NA	TRBV5-4	TRBD2	TRBJ2-1
TGTGCCAGCAGCGTAGTCCCAACCTATGGCACAGATACGCAGTATTTT	CASSVVPTYGTDTQYF	16	NA	TRBV9	NA	TRBJ2-3
TGCGCCAGCAGCCAAGAGCCAGCGGGAGGGCCGGGGGAGCAGTACTTC	CASSQEPAGGPGEQYF	16	NA	TRBV4-3	TRBD2	TRBJ2-7
TGTGCCAGCAAACGAGGCGGGAGAGTCTACGAGCAGTACTTC	CASKRGGRVYEQYF	14	NA	TRBV11-3	TRBD2	TRBJ2-7
TGTGCCAGCAGTTTATCTTTCGACTCACCAAGTCCGTTCTTC	CASSLSFDSPSPFF	14	NA	TRBV27	NA	TRBJ2-1
TGTGCCAGCAGTTTTCGGGGGTCAACTAATGAAAAACTGTTTTTT	CASSFRGSTNEKLFF	15	NA	TRBV2	NA	TRBJ1-4
TGCAGTGCTAGTTTTGCGGATACGCAGTATTTT	CSASFADTQYF	11	NA	TRBV20-1	NA	TRBJ2-3
TGTGCCAGCAGCTTAGCGGCTAGCGGACAACCTAGGGGCTACAATGAGCAGTTCTTC	CASSLAASGQPRGYNEQFF	19	NA	TRBV7-9	TRBD2	TRBJ2-1
TGTGCCAGCAGTTCCGACCGCCGGGGGACCCAGTACTTC	CASSSDRRGTQYF	13	NA	TRBV12-3/TRBV12-4	NA	TRBJ2-5
TGTGCCAGCAGCCAAGACCGGGACAATGAGCAGTTCTTC	CASSQDRDNEQFF	13	NA	TRBV3-1/TRBV3-2	NA	TRBJ2-1
TGTGCCAGCTCACCAAACAACAGGGGGCAAGGCTACACCTTC	CASSPNNRGQGYTF	14	NA	TRBV18	TRBD1	TRBJ1-2
TGTGCCAGCAGTCGGCGACAGGGGGGATTCACCGGGGAGCTGTTTTTT	CASSRRQGGFTGELFF	16	NA	TRBV25-1	TRBD1	TRBJ2-2
TGTGCCAGCAAACGAGCGGGAGGCACCGGGGAGCTGTTTTTT	CASKRAGGTGELFF	14	few	TRBV6-5	TRBD2	TRBJ2-2
TGTGCCACCAGTGACCAGGGACAGGGGAAAGAGACCCAGTACTTC	CATSDQGQGKETQYF	15	NA	TRBV24-1	TRBD1	TRBJ2-5
TGTGCCAGCAGCCAAGCCGGGACTAGCGCATCCTACGAGCAGTACTTC	CASSQAGTSASYEQYF	16	few	TRBV4-2	TRBD2	TRBJ2-7
TGTGCCAGCAGTCGCGGGTTGGGGGGGGGTCAGCCCCAGCATTTT	CASSRGLGGGQPQHF	15	NA	TRBV27	NA	TRBJ1-5
TGTGCCAGCAGTATCGAGGCCTCGGGGACGCAGTATTTT	CASSIEASGTQYF	13	NA	TRBV27	NA	TRBJ2-3
TGTGCCAGCAGCCCCCGGGGGGGGCATGAAAAACTGTTTTTT	CASSPRGGHEKLFF	14	NA	TRBV3-1/TRBV3-2	NA	TRBJ1-4
TGCAGTGCTAGCTTACTGGAGTACATGTACTTC	CSASLLEYMYF	11	once	TRBV20-1	NA	TRBJ2-7
TGTGCCAGCAGCTTAGGACGGGCAACCCCCCGGGGCACTGAAGCTTTCTTT	CASSLGRATPRGTEAFF	17	NA	TRBV7-2	NA	TRBJ1-1
TGTGCCAGCTCACCATATACTAGCGGGCCTAGCACAGATACGCAGTATTTT	CASSPYTSGPSTDTQYF	17	NA	TRBV18	TRBD2	TRBJ2-3
TGTGCCAGTAAGACATGGGGCTTTAGGACGGGCAATCAGCCCCAGCATTTT	CASKTWGFRTGNQPQHF	17	NA	TRBV19	NA	TRBJ1-5
TGTGCCAGCAGCTTAAACGCGGACACTGAAGCTTTCTTT	CASSLNADTEAFF	13	NA	TRBV7-3	NA	TRBJ1-1
TGTGCCTGCCGGGACAGGGTATTTAATGGCTACACCTTC	CACRDRVFNGYTF	13	NA	TRBV30	TRBD1	TRBJ1-2
TGTGCCAGCAGCTTAGGGCCAGGATCCTGGACCGGGGAGCTGTTTTTT	CASSLGPGSWTGELFF	16	NA	TRBV11-2	NA	TRBJ2-2
TGTGCCAGCGATTTCGGCGGGGGGAACACCGGGGAGCTGTTTTTT	CASDFGGGNTGELFF	15	NA	TRBV11-1	TRBD2	TRBJ2-2
TGCGCCAGCAGCCCCACTAGTAGTGGGGATAATGAGCAGTTCTTC	CASSPTSSGDNEQFF	15	NA	TRBV5-1	NA	TRBJ2-1
TGTGCCAGCAGTTACGACAGTCGAAACACCATATATTTT	CASSYDSRNTIYF	13	NA	TRBV6-5	NA	TRBJ1-3
TGTGCCAGCAGTGGGGTTTACAGGAACACTGAAGCTTTCTTT	CASSGVYRNTEAFF	14	NA	TRBV2	NA	TRBJ1-1
TGTGCCAGCACCTATGAGGGGTACTTC	CASTYEGYF	9	NA	TRBV7-2	NA	TRBJ2-5
TGTGCCAGTAGTATAGGACGGGTGAACTATGGCTACACCTTC	CASSIGRVNYGYTF	14	NA	TRBV19	NA	TRBJ1-2
TGCGCCAGCAGCCAAAGGACAGGAAGAGGGAACACTGAAGCTTTCTTT	CASSQRTGRGNTEAFF	16	NA	TRBV4-1	TRBD1	TRBJ1-1
TGTGCCACCAGTGATTGGAGGGAAGAGACCCAGTACTTC	CATSDWREETQYF	13	NA	TRBV24-1	NA	TRBJ2-5